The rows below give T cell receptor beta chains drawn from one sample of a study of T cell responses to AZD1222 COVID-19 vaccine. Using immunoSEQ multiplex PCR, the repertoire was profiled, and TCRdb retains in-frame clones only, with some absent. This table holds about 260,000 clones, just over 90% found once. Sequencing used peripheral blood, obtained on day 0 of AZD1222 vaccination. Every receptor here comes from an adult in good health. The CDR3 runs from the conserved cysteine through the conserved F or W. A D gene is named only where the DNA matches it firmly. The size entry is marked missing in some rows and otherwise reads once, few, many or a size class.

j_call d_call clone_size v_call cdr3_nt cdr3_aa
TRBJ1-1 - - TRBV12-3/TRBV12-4 TGTGCCAGCGGATTTAGGAGGGGGACTGAAGCTTTCTTT CASGFRRGTEAFF
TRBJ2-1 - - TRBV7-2 TGTGCCAGCAGGCTCCCCGGGGTGTACAATGAGCAGTTCTTC CASRLPGVYNEQFF
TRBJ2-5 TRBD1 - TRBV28 TGTGCCAGCAGTGAGGGGACAGATAAGACCCAGTACTTC CASSEGTDKTQYF
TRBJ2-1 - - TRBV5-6 TGTGCCAGCAGCTTACCCTCAGGAACCTACAATGAGCAGTTCTTC CASSLPSGTYNEQFF
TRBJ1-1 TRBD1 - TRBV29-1 TGCAGCGTTGGCCAGGGGGGACGTGAAGCTTTCTTT CSVGQGGREAFF
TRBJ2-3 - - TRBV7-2 TGTGCCAGCAGCTTACTTGGACAGAGAGATACGCAGTATTTT CASSLLGQRDTQYF
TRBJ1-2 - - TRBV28 TGTGCCAGCAGCCTAGGAGGGGTGGGGAGTAACTATGGCTACACCTTC CASSLGGVGSNYGYTF
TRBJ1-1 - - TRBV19 TGTGCCAGTAGTAAAGAGTACACTGAAGCTTTCTTT CASSKEYTEAFF
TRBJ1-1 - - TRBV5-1 TGCGCCAGCAGCTTGATAGAGATGAACACTGAAGCTTTCTTT CASSLIEMNTEAFF
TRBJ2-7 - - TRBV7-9 TGTGCCAGCAGCCTCGGACCGGTCTACGAGCAGTACTTC CASSLGPVYEQYF
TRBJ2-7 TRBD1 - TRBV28 TGTGCCAGCAGTTGGGCCAGACAGGGGGGGGACGAGCAGTACTTC CASSWARQGGDEQYF
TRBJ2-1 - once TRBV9 TGTGCCAGCAGCCCCTCGGGGGTTGGGTCGTACAATGAGCAGTTCTTC CASSPSGVGSYNEQFF
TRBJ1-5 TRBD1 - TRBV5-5 TGTGCCAGCAGCCAAGGGAGCCAGGGGGATCAGCCCCAGCATTTT CASSQGSQGDQPQHF
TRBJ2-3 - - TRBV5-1 TGCGCCAGCAGCTCCCGGGCCCGGTCGGACACAGATACGCAGTATTTT CASSSRARSDTDTQYF
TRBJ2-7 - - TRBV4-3 TGCGCCAGCAGCCCCCGGGGGCCGCCCTACGAGCAGTACTTC CASSPRGPPYEQYF
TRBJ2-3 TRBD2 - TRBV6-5 TGTGCCAGCAGCGTAGCGGGGGGGTACACAGATACGCAGTATTTT CASSVAGGYTDTQYF
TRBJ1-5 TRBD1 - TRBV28 TGTGCCAGCAGCCGGGACAGGCGGAGTCAGCCCCAGCATTTT CASSRDRRSQPQHF
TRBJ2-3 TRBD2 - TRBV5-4 TGTGCCAGCAGCTCTCGACTAGCGGGGGCCCGCACAGATACGCAGTATTTT CASSSRLAGARTDTQYF
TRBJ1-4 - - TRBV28 TGTGCCAGCAGTTCCGGGACCATGGGTGAAAAACTGTTTTTT CASSSGTMGEKLFF
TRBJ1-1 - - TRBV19 TGTGCCAGTAGGGTAGGGGACACTGAAGCTTTCTTT CASRVGDTEAFF
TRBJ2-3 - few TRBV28 TGTGCCAGCAGTCCCTACTACACAGATACGCAGTATTTT CASSPYYTDTQYF
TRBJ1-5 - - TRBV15 TGTGCCACCAGCAGGGCAGGGAGCAATCAGCCCCAGCATTTT CATSRAGSNQPQHF
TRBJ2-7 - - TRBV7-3 TGTGCCAGCAGCTTTAACCAGGGTGGCGAGCAGTACTTC CASSFNQGGEQYF
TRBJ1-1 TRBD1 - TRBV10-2 TGCGCCACCCTACAGGGGATCAACACTGAAGCTTTCTTT CATLQGINTEAFF
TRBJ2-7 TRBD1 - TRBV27 TGTGCCAGCAGATCTCACAGGGGGCCCGTTTACGAGCAGTACTTC CASRSHRGPVYEQYF
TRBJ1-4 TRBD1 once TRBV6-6 TGTGCCAGCAATCCCCCAGGGGGAAATGAAAAACTGTTTTTT CASNPPGGNEKLFF
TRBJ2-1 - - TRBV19 TGTGCCAGTAGTGCGGGAAGCGTCAATGAGCAGTTCTTC CASSAGSVNEQFF
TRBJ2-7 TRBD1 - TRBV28 TGTGCCAGCAGTTCCCCTGGGACAGGGGGCAACGAGCAGTACTTC CASSSPGTGGNEQYF
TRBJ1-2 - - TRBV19 TGTGCCAGTAGAGTTAACATCTATGTTGGCTACACCTTC CASRVNIYVGYTF
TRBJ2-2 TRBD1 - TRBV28 TGTGCCAGCAGTTCACCGGGACAGTCGAACACCGGGGAGCTGTTTTTT CASSSPGQSNTGELFF
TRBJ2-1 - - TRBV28 TGTGCCAGCAGTTTTATACGGAGTCAGGATGAGCAGTTCTTC CASSFIRSQDEQFF
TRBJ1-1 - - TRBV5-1 TGCGCCAGCAGCTTGGGTTGGGAAAAGTCCACTGAAGCTTTCTTT CASSLGWEKSTEAFF
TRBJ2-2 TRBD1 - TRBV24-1 TGTGCCACTGCCAGGGGGCGCGTCCCCGGGGAGCTGTTTTTT CATARGRVPGELFF
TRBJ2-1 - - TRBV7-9 TGTGCCAGCAGCTCCCCAGGGAGCACCTACAATGAGCAGTTCTTC CASSSPGSTYNEQFF
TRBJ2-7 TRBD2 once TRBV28 TGTGCCAGCATGACTAGCGGGAGTAACCACGAGCAGTACTTC CASMTSGSNHEQYF
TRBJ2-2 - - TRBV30 TGTGCCTGGAGTGTAATCTTAACCGGGGAGCTGTTTTTT CAWSVILTGELFF
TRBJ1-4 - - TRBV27 TGTGCCAGCAGCTCCTTGACGAAAGCTAATGAAAAACTGTTTTTT CASSSLTKANEKLFF
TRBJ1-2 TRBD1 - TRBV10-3 TGTGCCATCAGTGAGGACGGACAGGACCCCCTCTATGGCTACACCTTC CAISEDGQDPLYGYTF
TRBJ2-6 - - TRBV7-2 TGTGCCAGCAGCTTAGGGGGCCTGAGCTCTGGGGCCAACGTCCTGACTTTC CASSLGGLSSGANVLTF
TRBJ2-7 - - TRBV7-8 TGTGCCAGCAGCCGTACCCTGTACGAGCAGTACTTC CASSRTLYEQYF
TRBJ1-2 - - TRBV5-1 TGCGCCAGCAGCCCACGACAGAACTATGGCTACACCTTC CASSPRQNYGYTF
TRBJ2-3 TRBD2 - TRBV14 TGTGCCAGCAGCTCCCTGGGGACTAGCGGATCAATCACAGATACGCAGTATTTT CASSSLGTSGSITDTQYF
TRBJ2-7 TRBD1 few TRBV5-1 TGCGCCAGCAGCTTGGACAGGGGTGGGCTGTACGAGCAGTACTTC CASSLDRGGLYEQYF
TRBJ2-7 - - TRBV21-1 TGTGCCAGCAGCAAGGGGCCATGGAGGGTCCTGCACGAGCAGTACTTC CASSKGPWRVLHEQYF
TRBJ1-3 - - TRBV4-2 TGTGCCAGCAGCCAAGATCAGGTATCTGGAAACACCATATATTTT CASSQDQVSGNTIYF
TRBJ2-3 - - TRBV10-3 TGTGCCATCAGCCCGGACAGTCACACAGATACGCAGTATTTT CAISPDSHTDTQYF
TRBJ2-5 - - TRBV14 TGTGCCAGCAGCGTCCGGCCCCGTGAGGGGACCCAGTACTTC CASSVRPREGTQYF
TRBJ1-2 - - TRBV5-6 TGTGCCAGCAGCTTGGGGCACACGGGCTACACCTTC CASSLGHTGYTF